The 32 T cell receptor beta chains below come from one sample, sequenced in a study of blood T cell repertoires in COVID-19. This table comes from immunoSEQ multiplex PCR, and its TCRdb copy is limited to in-frame clones, with some not included. The data show 180,000 or so clones, 86% seen once. The specimen sequenced was peripheral blood. Every receptor here comes from a man aged 18 to 35 with acute or convalescent COVID-19.

This clone was found once. The V gene is TRBV6-5, the J gene TRBJ2-2; 8 nucleotides align to TRBD1. J gave up 7 bases and V 4 bases, and 11 bases lay outside the gene matches. The V gene's germline CDR1 is MNHEY and CDR2 SVGAGI. The CDR3 sequence is 16 residues long. The chain's CDR3 is CASSWTLTGVSGELFF. CDR3 bases: TGTGCCAGCAGTTGGACCCTGACAGGGGTCAGCGGGGAGCTGTTTTTT.

This CDR3 reads CATSRTGQLNTEAFF. The CDR3 DNA is TGTGCCACCAGCAGAACGGGACAGCTGAACACTGAAGCTTTCTTT. The J gene is TRBJ1-1, the V gene TRBV15; 7 positions match TRBD1. Per the germline V gene, CDR1 is LNHNV and CDR2 is YYDKDF (reference sequence). The V gene end was trimmed by 2 bases and the J gene end by 0 bases; junction bases not matched to a gene: 3. CDR3 length equals 15 residues.

The rearrangement joins TRBV5-1 to TRBJ2-3, with 9 nucleotides matching TRBD2. V gave up 3 bases and J gave up 1 base; unmatched junction bases: 6. Germline assignment: CDR1 SGHRS and CDR2 YFSETQ. CDR3 length equals 16 residues. The CDR3 nucleotides read TGCGCCAGCAGCTACAATAGCGGGGGACGCACAGATACGCAGTATTTT. Protein sequence: CASSYNSGGRTDTQYF.

The chain has TRBV4-1 and TRBJ1-2; D is undetermined. There are 16 residues in the CDR3. V was pared by 2 bases and J by 4 bases, with 17 bases between. Germline V gene sequence: CDR1 MGHRA, CDR2 YSYEKL. For the CDR3, the DNA is TGCGCCAGCAGCCAAACTCCGGGCCCGGAGGGCTATGGCTACACCTTC. Amino acid sequence: CASSQTPGPEGYGYTF.

The chain couples TRBV2 to TRBJ2-2; D is perhaps TRBD2 (6 bases). Per the germline V gene, CDR1 is SNHLY and CDR2 is FYNNEI. The CDR3 length is 15 residues. V lost 6 bases and J 0 bases, leaving 11 bases between the germline ends. CDR3 protein: CASREGLANTGELFF. In DNA, the CDR3 is TGTGCCAGCAGGGAGGGTCTCGCGAACACCGGGGAGCTGTTTTTT.

The rearrangement uses TRBV2 and TRBJ1-1, with 9 bases fitting TRBD1. The V segment lost 3 bases and the J segment 3 bases; nucleotides outside the gene matches: 5. Germline lookup yields CDR1 SNHLY and CDR2 FYNNEI. The length of the CDR3 is 15 residues. In DNA form, the CDR3 reads TGTGCCAGCAGTGAGGTGACAGGGGGGGACACTGAAGCTTTCTTT. Its translation: CASSEVTGGDTEAFF.

The chain combines TRBV5-1 with TRBJ2-7, with TRBD1 matching over 8 bases. The J segment lost 0 bases and the V segment lost 4 bases, leaving 3 bases of the junction unmatched. The CDR3 has 14 amino acids. Germline V CDR1 and CDR2: SGHRS, YFSETQ. CDR3 DNA sequence: TGCGCCAGCAGCCTCGGACAGGGCTCCTACGAGCAGTACTTC. This encodes CASSLGQGSYEQYF.

This chain connects TRBV10-3 to TRBJ2-5, with D possibly being TRBD2 (5 bases). The CDR3 contains 13 residues. V lost 8 bases, J lost 2 bases, and 12 bases lay in between. CDR1 and CDR2 (germline): ENHRY, SYGVKD. The chain's CDR3 is CAISVREQETQYF. CDR3 nucleotide sequence: TGTGCCATCTCTGTTCGGGAACAAGAGACCCAGTACTTC.

The chain recombines TRBV5-3 with TRBJ1-5, with a weak D call TRBD1 (6 bases). TRBV5-3 is assigned to the ORF class and has an uncertain function. V dropped 0 bases and J dropped 0 bases, with 10 bases sitting between them. The CDR3 has 16 residues. The CDR3 DNA reads as TGTGCCAGAAGCTTGGAGGACAGATATAGCAATCAGCCCCAGCATTTT. Translated: CARSLEDRYSNQPQHF.

The rearrangement uses TRBV6-5 and TRBJ2-7; D is perhaps TRBD2 (5 bases). There are 16 residues in the CDR3. Looked up from germline, CDR1 is MNHEY and CDR2 is SVGAGI. Deletions cut 2 bases from V and 0 bases from J, with 14 bases between. The CDR3 nucleotides are TGTGCCAGCAGTTACAGGGAGACTCCCAGCTCCTACGAGCAGTACGTC. Translation: CASSYRETPSSYEQYV.

The chain combines TRBV5-8 with TRBJ1-2; 8 nucleotides align to TRBD1. Germline assignment: CDR1 SGHTS and CDR2 YDEGEE. This CDR3 has 18 residues. V lost 4 bases, J lost 8 bases, and 22 bases stayed unmatched. The CDR3 loop reads CASSTDLTGAGMGGGYTF. CDR3 in DNA: TGTGCCAGCAGCACGGACCTGACAGGGGCCGGAATGGGTGGCGGCTACACCTTC.

The genes are TRBV6-1 and TRBJ1-1, with a weak D call TRBD1 (6 bases). Trimming pared 2 bases from V and 5 bases from J, leaving 18 bases between. Germline-derived CDR1 and CDR2 are MNHNS and SASEGT. This CDR3 region has 16 residues. In DNA form, the CDR3 reads TGTGCCAGCAGTGAACAGTCGGGGGCCGGGGGGACTGAAGCTTTCTTT. This codes for CASSEQSGAGGTEAFF.

This clone is a singleton in its sample. The rearrangement joins TRBV19 to TRBJ2-3; tentatively, D is TRBD2 (6 bases). This CDR3 contains 12 residues. Trimming took 5 bases from V and 11 from J, leaving 14 bases between them. The germline V gene encodes CDR1 LNHDA and CDR2 SQIVND (reference sequence). The CDR3 protein is CASSFLGGEQYF. The CDR3 DNA sequence: TGTGCCAGTAGTTTCCTCGGGGGTGAGCAGTATTTT.

The CDR3 sequence: CAWSPQGSYGYTF. CDR3 DNA: TGTGCCTGGAGTCCACAGGGCAGCTATGGCTACACCTTC. V usage is TRBV30 and J usage is TRBJ1-2; D possibly corresponds to TRBD1 (6 bases). V lost 2 bases, J lost 4 bases, and 11 bases lay in between. The germline V gene encodes CDR1 GTSNPN and CDR2 SVGIG (reference sequence). The CDR3 is 13 amino acids.

This clone was found a few times. The chain combines TRBV11-2 with TRBJ1-2, with TRBD1 identical over 7 bases. Germline values: CDR1 SGHAT, CDR2 FQNNGV. The CDR3 has 15 residues. V lost 5 bases and J lost 3; bases outside the gene matches: 9. As DNA, the CDR3 is TGTGCCAGCAGCCGAGGGGGCAGATTGGACTATGGCTACACCTTC. Protein: CASSRGGRLDYGYTF.

The CDR3 coding sequence is TGTGCCAGCAGCCACCCCCCCATCACTAGCGGGGGGCATTCCCAAGAGACCCAGTACTTC. Its translation is CASSHPPITSGGHSQETQYF. The chain is built from TRBV3-1 (or the pseudogene TRBV3-2) and TRBJ2-5; the match to TRBD2 covers 12 bases. J was trimmed by 1 base and V by 3 bases; bases with no gene match: 15. This CDR3 has 20 residues. The V gene's germline CDR1 is LGHDT and CDR2 YNNKEL (reference sequence).

This chain joins TRBV19 and TRBJ1-5; the D gene is possibly TRBD1 (6 bases). Trimming cost V 8 bases and J 7 bases, with 18 bases left between them. Germline loops: CDR1 LNHDA, CDR2 SQIVND (reference sequence). This CDR3 region has 14 residues. CDR3 in DNA: TGTGCCAGTCAGTTCCGGGGGGCTCACCAGCCCCAGCATTTT. The encoded protein is CASQFRGAHQPQHF.

A single count supports this clone. This chain links TRBV7-8 with TRBJ1-1; 8 bases are shared with TRBD1. Germline V lookup: CDR1 SGHVS, CDR2 FQNEAQ. The V and J ends lost 4 bases and 10 bases, in that order; junction bases with no gene match: 14. This CDR3 contains 15 residues. The CDR3, as DNA: TGTGCCAGCAGCTCCCCCGGACAGGGTTCCCAAAGAGCTTTCTTT. Encoded protein: CASSSPGQGSQRAFF.

This chain joins TRBV2 and TRBJ1-2, with unresolved D. Germline V gene lookup returns CDR1 SNHLY and CDR2 FYNNEI. V was pared by 2 bases and J by 0 bases, with 7 bases between. This CDR3 region has 14 residues. In DNA form, the CDR3 reads TGTGCCAGCAGTGAATCCGGGACTAACTATGGCTACACCTTC. The encoded protein is CASSESGTNYGYTF.

The gene calls are TRBV6-5 and TRBJ2-4, with a tentative D call TRBD1 (7 bases). V was clipped by 5 bases and J by 5 bases, with 13 bases between them. Germline loops: CDR1 MNHEY, CDR2 SVGAGI. CDR3 length: 14 amino acids. In DNA, the CDR3 is TGTGCCAGCAGTACAACAGGGGAGGAAAACATTCAGTACTTC. This gives the protein CASSTTGEENIQYF.

The chain uses TRBV2 and TRBJ1-6; D remains ambiguous. This CDR3 has 14 residues. Germline lookup yields CDR1 SNHLY and CDR2 FYNNEI. V was clipped by 5 bases and J by 6 bases, with 11 bases between them. Written as DNA, the CDR3 is TGTGCCAGCAGTCTACGGGAGATTAATTCACCCCTCCACTTT. It specifies CASSLREINSPLHF.

This chain joins TRBV29-1 and TRBJ2-1; tentative D call: TRBD2 (5 bases). The CDR3 runs 14 residues. The germline V gene has CDR1 SQVTM and CDR2 ANQGSEA. V lost 4 bases to trimming and J lost 7 bases, with 17 bases between them. The CDR3: CSVVDILRGNEQFF. For the CDR3, the DNA is TGCAGCGTTGTTGACATCCTTCGAGGGAATGAGCAGTTCTTC.

This rearrangement joins TRBV11-2 to TRBJ1-3; D gene uncertain. CDR1 is SGHAT, CDR2 FQNNGV, per germline. Trimming shortened V by 4 bases and J by 0 bases, and 13 bases separated the two germline ends. CDR3 length: 16 amino acids. CDR3 nucleotides: TGTGCCAGCAGCTGGGATCCGGGAGACTCTGGAAACACCATATATTTT. Translation: CASSWDPGDSGNTIYF.

The V gene is TRBV7-3, the J gene TRBJ2-3, with 15 bases lining up with TRBD2. The V segment lost 5 bases and the J segment 2 bases; nucleotides outside the gene matches: 5. The CDR3 runs to 17 residues. CDR1 and CDR2 (germline): SGHTA, FQGTGA. DNA of the CDR3: TGTGCCAGCAGCCCGGGACTAGCGGGGGGTAACACAGATACGCAGTATTTT. Its protein product is CASSPGLAGGNTDTQYF.

V usage is TRBV30 and J usage is TRBJ2-6; D perhaps matches TRBD1 (6 bases). Between the trimmed V and J ends, which lost 5 bases and 2 bases, there was a span of 10 bases. Looked up from germline, CDR1 is GTSNPN and CDR2 is SVGIG (reference sequence). The CDR3 loop spans 14 amino acids. CDR3: CAWEGGTGANVLTF. CDR3 DNA sequence: TGTGCCTGGGAAGGGGGAACTGGGGCCAACGTCCTGACTTTC. Full variable domain (remainder filled in from reference TRBV30 and TRBJ2-6): SQTIHQWPATLVQPVGSPLSLECTVEGTSNPNLYWYRQAAGRGLQLLFYSVGIGQISSEVPQNLSASRPQDRQFILSSKKLLLSDSGFYLCAWEGGTGANVLTFGAGSRLTVL.

This chain links TRBV28 with TRBJ2-3; 8 bases map to TRBD2. The CDR3 sequence is 17 residues long. Germline V gives CDR1 MDHEN, CDR2 SYDVKM. Trimming removed 5 bases from V and 4 bases from J; junction bases left unmatched: 14. In DNA, the CDR3 is TGTGCCAGCAGTACCCCTAGGGGCGGGGGGCCCGCAGATACGCAGTATTTT. This encodes CASSTPRGGGPADTQYF.

This chain connects TRBV19 to TRBJ2-7; 8 bases line up with TRBD1. With 3 bases clipped from V and 2 bases from J, the junction kept 3 bases outside the gene matches. CDR1 is LNHDA, CDR2 SQIVND, per germline (reference sequence). The length of the CDR3 is 14 residues. The CDR3 region is CASSIGQGAYEQYF. The DNA of the CDR3 is TGTGCCAGTAGTATTGGACAGGGCGCCTACGAGCAGTACTTC.

The chain is built from TRBV9 and TRBJ1-4; 10 nucleotides line up with TRBD1. Looked up from germline, CDR1 is SGDLS and CDR2 is YYNGEE. The CDR3 is 15 residues long. Trimming at V came to 3 bases and at J to 5 bases, leaving 4 bases not matched to a gene. The CDR3 loop is CASSARDRGNEKLFF. The CDR3 bases are TGTGCCAGCAGCGCCCGGGACAGGGGAAATGAAAAACTGTTTTTT.

V gene TRBV7-9 combines with J gene TRBJ2-5; D is perhaps TRBD2 (6 bases). Germline CDR1 SEHNR, CDR2 FQNEAQ (reference sequence). V was cut by 4 bases and J by 1 base, with 19 bases left in between. This CDR3 has 17 amino acids. CDR3 protein: CASSSPIGGDSQETQYF. Written as DNA, the CDR3 is TGTGCCAGCAGCTCACCCATCGGCGGGGATTCCCAAGAGACCCAGTACTTC.

This chain uses TRBV25-1 with TRBJ2-2; weak D call: TRBD1 (5 bases). The germline gives CDR1 MGHDK, CDR2 SYGVNS. CDR3 length equals 14 residues. The ends were cut back, 6 bases at V and 5 bases at J, with 13 bases in the middle. CDR3 protein: CASSPTRQTGELFF. The CDR3 coding sequence is TGTGCCAGCAGCCCCACCCGACAGACCGGGGAGCTGTTTTTT.

The chain uses TRBV4-2 and TRBJ1-1; D is uncertain. The CDR3 is 13 residues long. The V end lost 3 bases, the J end lost 2 bases, and 7 bases lay between the germline ends. Germline-derived CDR1 and CDR2 are LGHNA and YNFKEQ. CDR3 amino acids: CASSQRGNTEAFF. CDR3 bases: TGTGCCAGCAGCCAGCGAGGAAACACTGAAGCTTTCTTT.

The V and J genes are TRBV2 and TRBJ1-2; weak D call: TRBD1 (6 bases). This CDR3 region has 15 residues. V was pared by 6 bases and J by 3 bases, with 17 bases between. Germline values: CDR1 SNHLY, CDR2 FYNNEI. The CDR3 reads CASRDLQGRDYGYTF. As DNA, the CDR3 is TGTGCCAGCAGAGATCTCCAGGGGCGGGACTATGGCTACACCTTC.